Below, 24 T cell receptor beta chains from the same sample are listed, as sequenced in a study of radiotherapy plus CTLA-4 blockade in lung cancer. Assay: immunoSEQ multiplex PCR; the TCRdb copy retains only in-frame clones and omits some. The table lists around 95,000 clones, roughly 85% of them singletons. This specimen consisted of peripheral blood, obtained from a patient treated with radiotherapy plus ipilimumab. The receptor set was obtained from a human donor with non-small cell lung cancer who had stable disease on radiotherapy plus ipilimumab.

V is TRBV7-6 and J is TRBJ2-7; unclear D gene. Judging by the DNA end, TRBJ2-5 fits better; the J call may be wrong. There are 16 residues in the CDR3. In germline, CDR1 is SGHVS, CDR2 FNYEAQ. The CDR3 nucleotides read TGTGCCAGCAGCTTAGATAGCTCCCTGTACCAAGAGACCCAGTACTTC. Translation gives CASSLDSSLYQETQYF.

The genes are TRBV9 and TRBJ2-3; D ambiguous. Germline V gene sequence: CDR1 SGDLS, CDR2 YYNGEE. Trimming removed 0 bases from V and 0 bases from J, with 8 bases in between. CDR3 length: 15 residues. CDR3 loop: CASSVGGASTDTQYF. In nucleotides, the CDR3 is TGTGCCAGCAGCGTAGGCGGAGCCAGCACAGATACGCAGTATTTT. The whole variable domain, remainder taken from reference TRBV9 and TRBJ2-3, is DSGVTQTPKHLITATGQRVTLRCSPRSGDLSVYWYQQSLDQGLQFLIQYYNGEERAKGNILERFSAQQFPDLHSELNLSSLELGDSALYFCASSVGGASTDTQYFGPGTRLTVL.

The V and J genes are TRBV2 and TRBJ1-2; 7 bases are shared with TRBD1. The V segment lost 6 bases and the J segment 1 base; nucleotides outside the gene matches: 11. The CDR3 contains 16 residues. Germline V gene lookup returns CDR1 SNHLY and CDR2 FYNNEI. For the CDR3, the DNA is TGTGCCAGCAGCCAAATGACAGGGAGATTTAACTATGGCTACACCTTC. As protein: CASSQMTGRFNYGYTF.

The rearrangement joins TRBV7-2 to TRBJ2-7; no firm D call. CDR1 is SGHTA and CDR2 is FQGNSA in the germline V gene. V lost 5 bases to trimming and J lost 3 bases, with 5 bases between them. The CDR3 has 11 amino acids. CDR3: CASSGYYEQYF. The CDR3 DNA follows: TGTGCCAGCAGCGGTTACTACGAGCAGTACTTC.

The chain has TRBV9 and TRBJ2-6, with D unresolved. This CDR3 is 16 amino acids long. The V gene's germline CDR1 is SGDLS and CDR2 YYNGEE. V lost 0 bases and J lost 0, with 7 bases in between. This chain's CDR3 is CASSVVTNSGANVLTF. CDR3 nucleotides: TGTGCCAGCAGCGTAGTAACTAACTCTGGGGCCAACGTCCTGACTTTC.

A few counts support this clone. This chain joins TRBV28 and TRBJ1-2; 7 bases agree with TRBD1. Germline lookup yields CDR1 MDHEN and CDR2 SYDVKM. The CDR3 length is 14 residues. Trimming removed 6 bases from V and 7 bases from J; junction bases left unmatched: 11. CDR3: CASSRDRVQGGYTF. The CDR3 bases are TGTGCCAGCAGCCGTGACAGGGTCCAAGGTGGCTACACCTTC.

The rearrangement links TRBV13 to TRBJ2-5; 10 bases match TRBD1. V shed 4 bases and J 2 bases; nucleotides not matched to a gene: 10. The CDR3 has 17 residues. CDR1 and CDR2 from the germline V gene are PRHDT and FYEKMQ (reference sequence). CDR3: CASSWRTGGPRQETQYF. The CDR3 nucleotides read TGTGCCAGCAGCTGGAGGACAGGGGGGCCCCGACAAGAGACCCAGTACTTC. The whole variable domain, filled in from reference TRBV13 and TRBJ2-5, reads AAGVIQSPRHLIKEKRETATLKCYPIPRHDTVYWYQQGPGQDPQFLISFYEKMQSDKGSIPDRFSAQQFSDYHSELNMSSLELGDSALYFCASSWRTGGPRQETQYFGPGTRLLVL.

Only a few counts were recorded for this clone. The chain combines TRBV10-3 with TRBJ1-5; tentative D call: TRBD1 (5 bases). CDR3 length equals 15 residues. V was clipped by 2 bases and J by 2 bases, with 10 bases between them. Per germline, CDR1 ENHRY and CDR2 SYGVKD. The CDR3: CAISETGLGNQPQHF. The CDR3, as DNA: TGTGCCATCAGTGAGACAGGCTTAGGCAATCAGCCCCAGCATTTT.

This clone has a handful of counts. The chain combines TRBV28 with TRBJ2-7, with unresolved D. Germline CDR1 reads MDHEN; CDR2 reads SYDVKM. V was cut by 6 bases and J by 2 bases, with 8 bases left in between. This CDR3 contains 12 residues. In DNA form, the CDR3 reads TGTGCCAGCAGCTCTGGGACCTACGAGCAGTACTTC. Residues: CASSSGTYEQYF.

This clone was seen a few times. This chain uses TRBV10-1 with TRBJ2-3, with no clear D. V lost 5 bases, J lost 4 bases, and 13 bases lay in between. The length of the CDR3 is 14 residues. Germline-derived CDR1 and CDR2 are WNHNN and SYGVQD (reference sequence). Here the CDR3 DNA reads TGCGCCAGCAGTCAGCGCCAGAAAGCAGATACGCAGTATTTT. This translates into CASSQRQKADTQYF.

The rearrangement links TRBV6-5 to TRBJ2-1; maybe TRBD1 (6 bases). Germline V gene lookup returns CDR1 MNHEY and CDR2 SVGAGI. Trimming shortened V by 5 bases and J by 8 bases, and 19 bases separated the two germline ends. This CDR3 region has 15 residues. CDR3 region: CASSPDSRPEYEQFF. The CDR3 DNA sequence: TGTGCCAGCAGTCCGGACAGTCGCCCAGAATATGAGCAGTTCTTC.

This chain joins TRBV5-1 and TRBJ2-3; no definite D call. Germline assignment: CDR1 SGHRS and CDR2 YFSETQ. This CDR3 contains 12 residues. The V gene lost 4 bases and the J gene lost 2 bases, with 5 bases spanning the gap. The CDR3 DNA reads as TGCGCCAGCAGCCCGGACACAGATACGCAGTATTTT. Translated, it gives CASSPDTDTQYF.

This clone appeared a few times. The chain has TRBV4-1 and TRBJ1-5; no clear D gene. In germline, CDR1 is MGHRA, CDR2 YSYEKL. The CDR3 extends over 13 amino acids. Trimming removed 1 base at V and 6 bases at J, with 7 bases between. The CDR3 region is CASSQVSAQPQHF. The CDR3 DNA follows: TGCGCCAGCAGCCAAGTATCGGCTCAGCCCCAGCATTTT.

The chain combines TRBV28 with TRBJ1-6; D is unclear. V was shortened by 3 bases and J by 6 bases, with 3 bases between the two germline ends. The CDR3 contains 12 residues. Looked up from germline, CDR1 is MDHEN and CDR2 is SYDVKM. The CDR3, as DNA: TGTGCCAGCAGTTTCATTAATTCACCCCTCCACTTT. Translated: CASSFINSPLHF.

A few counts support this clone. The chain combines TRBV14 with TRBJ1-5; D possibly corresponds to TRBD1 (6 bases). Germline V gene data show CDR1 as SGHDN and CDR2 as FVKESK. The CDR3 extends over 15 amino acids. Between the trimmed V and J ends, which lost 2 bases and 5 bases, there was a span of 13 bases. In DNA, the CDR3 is TGTGCCAGCAGCCAATCGCCAGGGGCTGATCAGCCCCAGCATTTT. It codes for CASSQSPGADQPQHF. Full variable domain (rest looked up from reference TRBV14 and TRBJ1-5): EAGVTQFPSHSVIEKGQTVTLRCDPISGHDNLYWYRRVMGKEIKFLLHFVKESKQDESGMPNNRFLAERTGGTYSTLKVQPAELEDSGVYFCASSQSPGADQPQHFGDGTRLSIL.

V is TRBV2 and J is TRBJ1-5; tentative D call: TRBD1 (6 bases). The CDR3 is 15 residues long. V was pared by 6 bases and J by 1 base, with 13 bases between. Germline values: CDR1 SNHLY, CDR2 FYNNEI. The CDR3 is CASSSGTTSNQPQHF. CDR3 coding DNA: TGTGCCAGCAGCTCCGGGACAACGAGCAATCAGCCCCAGCATTTT.

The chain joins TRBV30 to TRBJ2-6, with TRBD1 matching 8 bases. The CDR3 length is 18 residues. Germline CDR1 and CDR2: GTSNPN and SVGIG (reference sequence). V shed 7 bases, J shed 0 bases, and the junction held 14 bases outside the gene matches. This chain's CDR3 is CAYDRGQRVLSGANVLTF. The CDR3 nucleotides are TGTGCCTACGACAGGGGACAGCGAGTACTCTCTGGGGCCAACGTCCTGACTTTC.

CDR3 in DNA: TGTGCCAGCATGGCAGAGTACAATGAGCAGTTCTTC. Translation: CASMAEYNEQFF. The V gene is TRBV9, the J gene TRBJ2-1; D is uncertain. The CDR3 has 12 residues. V was trimmed by 6 bases and J by 4 bases, leaving 8 bases between them. CDR1 is SGDLS and CDR2 is YYNGEE in the germline V gene.

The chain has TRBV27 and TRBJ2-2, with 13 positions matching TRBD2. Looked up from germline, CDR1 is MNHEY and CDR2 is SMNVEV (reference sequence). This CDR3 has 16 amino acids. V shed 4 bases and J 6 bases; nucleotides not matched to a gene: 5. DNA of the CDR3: TGTGCCAGCAGTTCCCGGACTAGCGGGAGCGCCGGGGAGCTGTTTTTT. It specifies CASSSRTSGSAGELFF.

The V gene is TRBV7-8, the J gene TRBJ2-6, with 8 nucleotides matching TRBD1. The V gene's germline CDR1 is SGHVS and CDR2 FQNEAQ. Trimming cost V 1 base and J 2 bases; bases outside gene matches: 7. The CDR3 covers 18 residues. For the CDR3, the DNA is TGTGCCAGCAGCTTAGGGGCAGGGGGCATAACTGGGGCCAACGTCCTGACTTTC. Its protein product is CASSLGAGGITGANVLTF.

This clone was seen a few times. CDR3 amino acids: CASSLWQGGNIQYF. The CDR3 nucleotides are TGTGCCAGCAGTTTATGGCAGGGCGGAAACATTCAGTACTTC. The chain carries TRBV27 and TRBJ2-4; perhaps TRBD1 as D (5 bases). CDR1 and CDR2 (germline): MNHEY, SMNVEV (reference sequence). The germline V and J ends were trimmed by 1 base and 6 bases, with 10 bases remaining between them. The length of the CDR3 is 14 residues.

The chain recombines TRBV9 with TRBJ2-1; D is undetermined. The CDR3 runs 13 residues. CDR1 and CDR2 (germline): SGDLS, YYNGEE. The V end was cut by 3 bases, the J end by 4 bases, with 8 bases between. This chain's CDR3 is CASSGGKYNEQFF. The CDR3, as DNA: TGTGCCAGCAGCGGGGGAAAGTACAATGAGCAGTTCTTC.

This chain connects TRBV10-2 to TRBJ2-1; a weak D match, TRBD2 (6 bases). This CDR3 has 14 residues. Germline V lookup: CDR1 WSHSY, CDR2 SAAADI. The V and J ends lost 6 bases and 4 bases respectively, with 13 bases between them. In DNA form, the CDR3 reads TGCGCCAGCAGAGGACGGGACTTTTACAATGAGCAGTTCTTC. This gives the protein CASRGRDFYNEQFF.

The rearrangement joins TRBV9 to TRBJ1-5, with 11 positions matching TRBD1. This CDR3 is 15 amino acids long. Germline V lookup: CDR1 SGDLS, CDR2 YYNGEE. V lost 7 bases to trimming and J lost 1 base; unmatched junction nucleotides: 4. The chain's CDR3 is CASGRTGGSNQPQHF. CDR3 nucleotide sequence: TGTGCCAGCGGGAGGACAGGGGGCAGCAATCAGCCCCAGCATTTT.